This TCR beta chain was recorded in a study of T-cell memory formation after mild COVID-19. About the research overall: TCR clusters largely stayed donor specific. Study-wide results and caveats: Later expanders leaned toward CD4+, whereas clones contracting from day 15 to 85 were balanced CD4/CD8. Second-wave clones that peaked on day 37 lacked confirmed SARS-CoV-2 specificity.

The sample holds a few counts of this clonotype. The antigen is unknown. Using constant-segment primers, 5'RACE produced TCR alpha and TCR beta cDNA libraries carrying sample barcodes and UMIs. MiXCR, run by TCRdb on the 5' RACE reads, gives a single entry per CDR3 protein. The sample has 200,000 to 300,000 distinct CDR3 sequences, over 15% seen once; the top ten hold more than 20%. Germline-derived CDR1 and CDR2 are SGHRS and YFSETQ. CDR3 length equals 14 residues. V was shortened by 0 bases and J by 2 bases, with 8 bases between the two germline ends. Sequencing input: PBMCs or a T cell subset sorted from them (not recorded which). The chain carries TRBV5-1 and TRBJ2-5; the D gene is possibly TRBD2 (5 bases). This TCR derives from a man aged 18 to 30 who had mild COVID-19 (a few samples of this study predate the infection). Cell type and time point are not known. The CDR3 loop reads CASSLGPGQETQYF. The CDR3 DNA reads TGCGCCAGCAGCTTGGGTCCGGGGCAAGAGACCCAGTACTTC.